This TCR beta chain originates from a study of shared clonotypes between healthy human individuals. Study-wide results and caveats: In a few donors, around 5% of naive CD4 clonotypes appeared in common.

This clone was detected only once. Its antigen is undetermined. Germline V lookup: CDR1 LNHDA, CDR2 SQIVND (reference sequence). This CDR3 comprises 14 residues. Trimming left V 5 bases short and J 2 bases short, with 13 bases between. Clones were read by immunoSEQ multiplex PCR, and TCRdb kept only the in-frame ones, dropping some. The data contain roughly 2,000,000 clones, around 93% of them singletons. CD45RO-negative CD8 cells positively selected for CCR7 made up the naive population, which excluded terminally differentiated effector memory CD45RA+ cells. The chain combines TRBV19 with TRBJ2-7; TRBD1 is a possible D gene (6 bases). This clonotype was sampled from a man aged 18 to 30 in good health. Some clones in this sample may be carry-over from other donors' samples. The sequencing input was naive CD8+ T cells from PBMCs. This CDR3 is CASSPRQDPYEQYF. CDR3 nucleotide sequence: TGTGCCAGTAGTCCCCGACAGGATCCCTACGAGCAGTACTTC.